This T cell receptor beta chain was captured in a study of Ad26.COV2.S vaccination and SARS-CoV-2 variants. Looking at the study overall: Ad26.COV2.S was injected intramuscularly once or twice, 56 days apart.

Indicated treatment: around 19 received Ad26.COV2.S at low or high dose, single or two shots; about 5 received placebo; per-sample allocation not given. Day 63 after the first injection of vaccine or placebo was the sampling time. Whoever gave the sample was an adult aged 18-55 years in Boston. As concerns this clone: Its antigen is undetermined. Germline is not matched at one junction end, which may reflect a read error.

Overall study results and limits: Total T cell responses were possibly underestimated by TCR breadth and depth analyses.

This CDR3 comprises 14 residues. Germline V gene lookup returns CDR1 KGHSH and CDR2 LQKENI. Profiled with immunoSEQ multiplex PCR; TCRdb holds only in-frame clones, not every one. The data contain approximately 480,000 clones, about 83% of them singletons. The chain links TRBV18 to TRBJ2-7; TRBD1 agrees at 8 bases. The sequenced sample was peripheral blood, obtained in a trial of Ad26.COV2.S vaccine versus placebo. The receptor's source is a person aged 18 to 65 who received the Ad26.COV2.S COVID-19 vaccine or a placebo. This CDR3 is CASSPGQASSEQYF. CDR3 coding DNA: TGTGCCAGCTCCCCGGGACAGGCGTCCTCCGAGCAGTACTTC.